The 3 T cell receptor beta chains given below trace back to one sample, sequenced in a study of blood T cell repertoires in COVID-19. Clones were read by immunoSEQ multiplex PCR, and TCRdb kept only the in-frame ones, dropping some. The data hold a few hundred thousand clones, with about 86% observed a single time. Material: PBMCs or T cells enriched from blood (not recorded which). The origin of the receptors is a woman aged 40 to 50 with acute COVID-19.

V gene TRBV9 combines with J gene TRBJ2-7, with 9 bases lining up with TRBD1. Germline CDR1 and CDR2: SGDLS and YYNGEE. This CDR3 has 15 residues. V lost 4 bases, J lost 7 bases, and 12 bases stayed unmatched. CDR3 sequence: CASSFRDRVSSEQYF. The CDR3 DNA follows: TGTGCCAGCAGCTTCCGGGACAGGGTCTCGTCTGAGCAGTACTTC.

V gene TRBV7-9 combines with J gene TRBJ1-5, with 9 bases aligning to TRBD1. V shed 1 base, J shed 5 bases, and the junction held 6 bases outside the gene matches. The germline V gene encodes CDR1 SEHNR and CDR2 FQNEAQ (reference sequence). The CDR3 contains 16 residues. This CDR3 reads CASSLGTGGWHQPQHF. The CDR3 bases are TGTGCCAGCAGCTTAGGTACAGGGGGCTGGCATCAGCCCCAGCATTTT.

The chain carries TRBV6-5 and TRBJ2-7, with TRBD1 matching over 9 bases. The CDR3 is made up of 14 amino acids. J gave up 2 bases and V 7 bases, and 6 bases lay outside the gene matches. Looked up from germline, CDR1 is MNHEY and CDR2 is SVGAGI. The CDR3: CASNGQGSTYEQYF. CDR3 coding DNA: TGTGCCAGCAACGGACAGGGGTCAACCTACGAGCAGTACTTC.